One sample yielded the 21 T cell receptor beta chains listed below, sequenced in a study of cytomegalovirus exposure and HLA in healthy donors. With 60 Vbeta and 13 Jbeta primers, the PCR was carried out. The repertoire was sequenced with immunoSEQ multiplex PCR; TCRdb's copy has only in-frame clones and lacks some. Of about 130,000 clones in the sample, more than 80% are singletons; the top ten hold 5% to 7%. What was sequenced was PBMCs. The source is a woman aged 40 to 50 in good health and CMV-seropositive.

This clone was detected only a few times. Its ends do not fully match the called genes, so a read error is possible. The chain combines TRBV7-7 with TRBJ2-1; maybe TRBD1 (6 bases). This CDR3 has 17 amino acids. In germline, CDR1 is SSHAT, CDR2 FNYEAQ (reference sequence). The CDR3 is CASSLGTGTSSYNEQFF. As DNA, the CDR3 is TGTGCTAGCAGCTTAGGAACAGGGACGAGCTCCTACAATGAGCAGTTCTTC.

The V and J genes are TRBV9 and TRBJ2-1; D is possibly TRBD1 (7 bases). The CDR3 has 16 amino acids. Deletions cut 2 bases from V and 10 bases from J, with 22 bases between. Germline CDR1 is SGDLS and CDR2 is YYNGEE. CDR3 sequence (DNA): TGTGCCAGCAGCGTGACGGGCGGGACAGACCGACCGGAGCAGTTCTTC. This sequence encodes CASSVTGGTDRPEQFF.

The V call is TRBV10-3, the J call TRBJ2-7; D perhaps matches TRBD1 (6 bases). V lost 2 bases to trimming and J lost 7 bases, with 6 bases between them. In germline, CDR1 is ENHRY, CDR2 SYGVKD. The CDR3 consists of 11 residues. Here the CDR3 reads CAISEDREQYF. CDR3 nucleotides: TGTGCCATCAGTGAGGACAGGGAGCAGTACTTC.

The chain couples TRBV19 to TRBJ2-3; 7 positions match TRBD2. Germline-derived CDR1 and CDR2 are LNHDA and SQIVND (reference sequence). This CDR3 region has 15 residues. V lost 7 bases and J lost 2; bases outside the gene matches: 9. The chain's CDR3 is CASNSGRGNTDTQYF. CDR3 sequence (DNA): TGTGCCAGTAACTCTGGGCGGGGGAACACAGATACGCAGTATTTT.

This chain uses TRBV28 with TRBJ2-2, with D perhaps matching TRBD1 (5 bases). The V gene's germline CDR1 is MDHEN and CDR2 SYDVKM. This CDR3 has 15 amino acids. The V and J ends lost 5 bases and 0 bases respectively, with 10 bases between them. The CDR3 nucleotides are TGTGCCAGCAGTCCCGCCAGGGCGAACACCGGGGAGCTGTTTTTT. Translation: CASSPARANTGELFF.

The CDR3 spells CAWMFTDLRGEQYF. The CDR3 nucleotides read TGTGCCTGGATGTTTACAGACCTTCGGGGCGAGCAGTACTTC. V and J are TRBV30 and TRBJ2-7, with a weak D call TRBD2 (5 bases). CDR3 size: 14 residues. CDR1 GTSNPN and CDR2 SVGIG come from the germline V gene (reference sequence). V was clipped by 4 bases and J by 6 bases, with 19 bases between them.

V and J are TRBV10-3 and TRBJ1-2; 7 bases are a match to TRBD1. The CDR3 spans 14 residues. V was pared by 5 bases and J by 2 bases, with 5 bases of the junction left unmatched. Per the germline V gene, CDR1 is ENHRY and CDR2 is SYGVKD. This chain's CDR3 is CAISPRQGNYGYTF. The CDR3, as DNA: TGTGCCATCAGTCCGAGACAGGGAAACTATGGCTACACCTTC.

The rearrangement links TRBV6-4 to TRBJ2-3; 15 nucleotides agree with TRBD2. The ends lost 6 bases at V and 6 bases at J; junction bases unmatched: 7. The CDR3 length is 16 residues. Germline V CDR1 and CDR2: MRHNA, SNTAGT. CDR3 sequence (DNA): TGTGCCAGCAGCGAAGGACTAGCGGGGGGGCCGGATACGCAGTATTTT. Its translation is CASSEGLAGGPDTQYF.

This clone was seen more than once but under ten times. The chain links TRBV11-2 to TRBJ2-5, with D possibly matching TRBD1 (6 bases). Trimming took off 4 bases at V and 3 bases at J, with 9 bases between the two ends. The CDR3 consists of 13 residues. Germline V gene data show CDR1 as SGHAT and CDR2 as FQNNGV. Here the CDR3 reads CASSSQGKETQYF. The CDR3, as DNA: TGTGCCAGCAGCTCACAGGGTAAAGAGACCCAGTACTTC.

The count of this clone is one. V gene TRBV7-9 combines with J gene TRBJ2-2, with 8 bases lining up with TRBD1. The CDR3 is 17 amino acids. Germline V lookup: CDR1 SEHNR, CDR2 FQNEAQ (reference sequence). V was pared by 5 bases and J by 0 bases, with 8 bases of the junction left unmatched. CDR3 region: CASSPQEGQANTGELFF. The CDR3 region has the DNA TGTGCCAGCAGCCCCCAGGAGGGACAGGCGAACACCGGGGAGCTGTTTTTT. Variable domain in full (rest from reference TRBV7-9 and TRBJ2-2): DTGVSQNPRHKITKRGQNVTFRCDPISEHNRLYWYRQTLGQGPEFLTYFQNEAQLEKSRLLSDRFSAERPKGSFSTLEIQRTEQGDSAMYLCASSPQEGQANTGELFFGEGSRLTVL.

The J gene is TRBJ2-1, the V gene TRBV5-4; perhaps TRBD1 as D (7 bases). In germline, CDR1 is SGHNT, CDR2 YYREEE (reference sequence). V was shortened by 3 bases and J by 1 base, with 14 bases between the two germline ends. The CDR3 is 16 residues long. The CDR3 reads CASSSGGQRSYNEQFF. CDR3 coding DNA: TGTGCCAGCAGCTCCGGGGGACAGAGGTCCTACAATGAGCAGTTCTTC.

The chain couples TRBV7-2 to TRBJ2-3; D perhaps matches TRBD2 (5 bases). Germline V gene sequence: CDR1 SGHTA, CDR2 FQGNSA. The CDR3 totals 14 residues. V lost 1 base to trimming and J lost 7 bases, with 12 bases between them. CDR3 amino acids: CASSLVSGPNTQYF. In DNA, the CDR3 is TGTGCCAGCAGCTTAGTGAGCGGTCCTAATACGCAGTATTTT.

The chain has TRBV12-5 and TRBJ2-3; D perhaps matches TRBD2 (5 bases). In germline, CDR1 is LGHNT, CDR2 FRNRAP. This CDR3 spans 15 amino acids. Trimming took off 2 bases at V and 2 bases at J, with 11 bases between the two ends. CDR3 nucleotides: TGTGCTAGTGGTTTGACTAGACAAGACACAGATACGCAGTATTTT. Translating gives CASGLTRQDTDTQYF.

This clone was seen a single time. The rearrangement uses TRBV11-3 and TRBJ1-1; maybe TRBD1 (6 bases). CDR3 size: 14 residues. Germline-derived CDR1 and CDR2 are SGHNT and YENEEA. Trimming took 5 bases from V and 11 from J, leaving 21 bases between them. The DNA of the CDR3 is TGTGCCAGCAGCCCTAGCGGGGGGGCGACCGCGGCTTTCTTT. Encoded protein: CASSPSGGATAAFF.

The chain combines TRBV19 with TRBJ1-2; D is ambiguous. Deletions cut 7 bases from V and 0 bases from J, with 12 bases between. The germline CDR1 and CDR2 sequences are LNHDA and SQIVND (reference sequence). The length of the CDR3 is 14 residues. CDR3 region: CASNPQEANYGYTF. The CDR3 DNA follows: TGTGCCAGTAATCCGCAGGAGGCTAACTATGGCTACACCTTC.

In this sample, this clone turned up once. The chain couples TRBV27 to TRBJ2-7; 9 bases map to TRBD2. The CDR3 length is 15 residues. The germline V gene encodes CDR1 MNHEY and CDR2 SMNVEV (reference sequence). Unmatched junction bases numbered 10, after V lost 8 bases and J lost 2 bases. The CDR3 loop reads CASVTPGGRAYEQYF. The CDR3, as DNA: TGTGCCAGCGTTACCCCCGGCGGGAGGGCCTACGAGCAGTACTTC.

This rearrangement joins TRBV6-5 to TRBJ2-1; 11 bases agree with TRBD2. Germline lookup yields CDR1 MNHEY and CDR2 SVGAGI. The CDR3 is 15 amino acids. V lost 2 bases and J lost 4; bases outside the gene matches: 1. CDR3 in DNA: TGTGCCAGCAGTTACGGGACTAGCGGATACAATGAGCAGTTCTTC. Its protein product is CASSYGTSGYNEQFF.

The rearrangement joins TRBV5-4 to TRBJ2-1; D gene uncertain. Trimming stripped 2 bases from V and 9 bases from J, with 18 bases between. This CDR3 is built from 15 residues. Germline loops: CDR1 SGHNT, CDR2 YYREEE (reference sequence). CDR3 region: CASSFRSLQSGEQFF. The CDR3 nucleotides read TGTGCCAGCAGCTTCAGAAGCCTCCAATCAGGTGAGCAGTTCTTC. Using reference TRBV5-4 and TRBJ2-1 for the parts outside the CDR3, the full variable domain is ETGVTQSPTHLIKTRGQQVTLRCSSQSGHNTVSWYQQALGQGPQFIFQYYREEENGRGNFPPRFSGLQFPNYSSELNVNALELDDSALYLCASSFRSLQSGEQFFGPGTRLTVL.

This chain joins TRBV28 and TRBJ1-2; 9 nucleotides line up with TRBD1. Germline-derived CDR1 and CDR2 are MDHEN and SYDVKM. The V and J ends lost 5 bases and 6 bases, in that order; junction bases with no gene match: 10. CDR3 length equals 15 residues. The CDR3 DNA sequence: TGTGCCAGCAGTCAGACGGGACAGGGAAGGGATGGCTACACCTTC. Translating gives CASSQTGQGRDGYTF.

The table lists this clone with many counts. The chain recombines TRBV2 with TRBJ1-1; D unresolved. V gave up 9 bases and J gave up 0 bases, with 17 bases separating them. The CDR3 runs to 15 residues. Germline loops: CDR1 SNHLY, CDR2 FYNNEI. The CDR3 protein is CASASIGLLNTEAFF. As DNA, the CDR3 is TGTGCCAGTGCTTCGATAGGACTGTTGAACACTGAAGCTTTCTTT.

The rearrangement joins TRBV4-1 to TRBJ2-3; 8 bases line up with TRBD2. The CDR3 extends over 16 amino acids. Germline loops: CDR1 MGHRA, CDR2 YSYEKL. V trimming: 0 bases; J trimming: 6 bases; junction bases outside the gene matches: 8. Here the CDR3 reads CASSQDHAGGGDTQYF. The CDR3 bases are TGCGCCAGCAGCCAAGATCATGCGGGGGGCGGGGATACGCAGTATTTT.